Listed below are T cell receptor beta chains from one sample, sequenced in a study of cytomegalovirus exposure and HLA in healthy donors. The data were produced by immunoSEQ multiplex PCR, yet TCRdb's version contains in-frame clones alone and is incomplete. This sample has more than 90,000 clones, with approximately 85% found just once. Sequencing was done on a sample of PBMCs. The receptors were gathered from a man aged 25 to 45 in good health and CMV-seronegative. Both conserved end residues are part of each CDR3. Each record gives: J gene, V gene, clone size, D gene, CDR3 DNA, CDR3 protein. D genes are given only for firm matches. Clone size is shown for a subset of rows, as once, few, many or a class of expanded clone.

>TRBJ2-5|TRBV27|-|TRBD2
TGTGCCAGCAGTCCCGGGACTAGCGGGAGGGCCCTCCAAGAGACCCAGTACTTC
CASSPGTSGRALQETQYF
>TRBJ2-3|TRBV30|-|TRBD2
TGTGCCTGGAAGTTCGTAGCGGGAGGGTGGCATACGCAGTATTTT
CAWKFVAGGWHTQYF
>TRBJ2-6|TRBV7-2|-|-
TGTGCCAGCAGCCCAGGGGTCGGGGCCAACGTCCTGACTTTC
CASSPGVGANVLTF
>TRBJ2-5|TRBV6-6|few|TRBD2
TGTGCCAGCAGGCCTCTAGCGGGAGCTAAGACCCAGTACTTC
CASRPLAGAKTQYF
>TRBJ2-1|TRBV10-3|-|TRBD1
TGTGCCATCAGTGAGCGACAGGGGGCAGGGAATGAGCAGTTCTTC
CAISERQGAGNEQFF
>TRBJ2-1|TRBV11-3|-|TRBD1
TGTGCCAGCAGCGAGGGGACAGGAGATACGGATGAGCAGTTCTTC
CASSEGTGDTDEQFF
>TRBJ2-5|TRBV29-1|-|TRBD2
TGCAGCGTTGAAAGGGCTAGCGGGGAGACCCAGTACTTC
CSVERASGETQYF
>TRBJ2-5|TRBV7-7|-|TRBD1
TGTGCCAGCAGCGCAGGGACAGAACAAGAGACCCAGTACTTC
CASSAGTEQETQYF
>TRBJ2-5|TRBV5-1|-|TRBD2
TGCGCCAGCAGGACTAGCGGGGTCCTCGGGGAGACCCAGTACTTC
CASRTSGVLGETQYF
>TRBJ2-1|TRBV30|-|-
TGTGCCTGGAGCCCCCACGCAGATGAGCAGTTCTTC
CAWSPHADEQFF
>TRBJ2-7|TRBV28|-|TRBD2
TGTGCCAGTATAGGGACTACAGCCTACGAGCAGTACTTC
CASIGTTAYEQYF
>TRBJ1-3|TRBV29-1|-|TRBD1
TGCAGCGTAGCCGGGACAGCTGGAAACACCATATATTTT
CSVAGTAGNTIYF
>TRBJ2-2|TRBV2|-|TRBD2
TGTGCCAGCCGTGAGGGACTAGCGGGGGGGGAGCTGTTTTTT
CASREGLAGGELFF
>TRBJ2-7|TRBV11-1|-|-
TGTGCCAGCAGCTTATATCTTTACGGGAGTTCTGGTCGCGAGCAGTACTTC
CASSLYLYGSSGREQYF
>TRBJ2-7|TRBV4-1|-|TRBD1
TGCGCCAGCAGCAACAGGGGATCGAGCTACGAGCAGTACTTC
CASSNRGSSYEQYF
>TRBJ2-2|TRBV11-3|-|-
TGTGCCAGCAGCTTGGTCGGCGCGGGCACCGGGGAGCTGTTTTTT
CASSLVGAGTGELFF
>TRBJ2-5|TRBV5-1|-|TRBD2
TGCGCCAGCAGCGACTCCGGGGGGGCTTTGACCCAGTACTTC
CASSDSGGALTQYF
>TRBJ2-5|TRBV28|-|TRBD2
TGTGCCAGCAGTCCGACTAGCCGGGAACAGACCCAGTACTTC
CASSPTSREQTQYF
>TRBJ1-5|TRBV10-2|-|-
TGCGCCAGCAGTGTATCAGGGAGCAATCAGCCCCAGCATTTT
CASSVSGSNQPQHF
>TRBJ2-2|TRBV18|-|-
TGTGCCAGCTCCCCAGTCGGGGGGCGCGACACCGGGGAGCTGTTTTTT
CASSPVGGRDTGELFF
>TRBJ2-7|TRBV28|-|-
TGTGCCAGCAGTTCTCAATCCTCAGGGACCTACGAGCAGTACTTC
CASSSQSSGTYEQYF
>TRBJ2-5|TRBV2|-|-
TGTGCCAGCAGTGACGACCAAGAGACCCAGTACTTC
CASSDDQETQYF
>TRBJ1-2|TRBV20-1|-|TRBD1
TGCAGCGCCACAGGGGACTATGGCTACACCTTC
CSATGDYGYTF
>TRBJ1-5|TRBV6-5|few|TRBD1
TGTGCCAGCAGTCCGGGACAGGGCTCCGGCCAGCCCCAGCATTTT
CASSPGQGSGQPQHF
>TRBJ2-2|TRBV30|-|TRBD1
TGTGCCTGGAGTGTAGCAGCAGGGGGTCATTCCGGGGAGCTGTTTTTT
CAWSVAAGGHSGELFF
>TRBJ1-1|TRBV5-6|-|-
TGTGCCAGCAGCTTCAGGGAAGGGACTGAAGCTTTCTTT
CASSFREGTEAFF
>TRBJ2-5|TRBV6-5|-|-
TGTGCCAGCAGTTCCACAGGGACCCAGTACTTC
CASSSTGTQYF
>TRBJ2-7|TRBV4-1|-|-
TGCGCCAGCAGCCAAGATTACTTTATTCCCTCCTACGAGCAGTACTTC
CASSQDYFIPSYEQYF
>TRBJ1-3|TRBV7-9|-|-
TGTGCCAGCAGCTTACGGACAGATGGAAACACCATATATTTT
CASSLRTDGNTIYF
>TRBJ2-5|TRBV6-6|-|TRBD2
TGTGCCAGCAGCTATCTGCGGGGGGCCCAAGAGACCCAGTACTTC
CASSYLRGAQETQYF
>TRBJ2-1|TRBV4-1|-|-
TGCGCCAGCAGCCAAGGTCGCGGTAGCTACATTGAGCAGTTCTTC
CASSQGRGSYIEQFF
>TRBJ1-1|TRBV4-1|-|-
TGCGCCAGCAGCCTAGGCCGGGGGTTGAACACTGAAGCTTTCTTT
CASSLGRGLNTEAFF
>TRBJ2-1|TRBV9|-|TRBD1
TGTGCCAGCAGCGTAGGACAGGGGCCGAACAATGAGCAGTTCTTC
CASSVGQGPNNEQFF
>TRBJ2-7|TRBV6-5|-|TRBD1
TGTGCCACCGAGTCCAGGGGGCAGCCCTACGAGCAGTACTTC
CATESRGQPYEQYF
>TRBJ2-7|TRBV6-4|-|TRBD1
TGTGCCAGCAGTAAGGACAGGGTTAGCGACGAGCAGTACTTC
CASSKDRVSDEQYF
>TRBJ1-2|TRBV9|-|-
TGTGCCAGCAGCGTAGCTGGCAGGGGTTCCTATGGCTACACCTTC
CASSVAGRGSYGYTF
>TRBJ2-3|TRBV18|-|TRBD1
TGTGCCAGCTCACCGGGACAGCTGATCACAGATACGCAGTATTTT
CASSPGQLITDTQYF
>TRBJ2-3|TRBV30|-|-
TGTGCCTGGAGCGTATCTAGCTTCGGAGATACGCAGTATTTT
CAWSVSSFGDTQYF
>TRBJ2-5|TRBV14|-|-
TGTGCCAGCAGCCACGACGGGGGACACCAAGAGACCCAGTACTTC
CASSHDGGHQETQYF
>TRBJ2-7|TRBV18|-|TRBD1
TGTGCCAGCTCACCAGGGCAGGGGGTGACCTACGAGCAGTACTTC
CASSPGQGVTYEQYF
>TRBJ1-5|TRBV27|-|-
TGTGCCAGCAGTTTGGGCCAGTTCAATCAGCCCCAGCATTTT
CASSLGQFNQPQHF
>TRBJ2-4|TRBV4-3|-|-
TGCGCCAGCAGCCCCCGGATTCAGTACTTC
CASSPRIQYF
>TRBJ1-2|TRBV5-1|-|-
TGCGCCAGCAGCTTGCAAACAGGACAGAACTATGGCTACACCTTC
CASSLQTGQNYGYTF
>TRBJ2-5|TRBV15|-|-
TGTGCCACCAGCAACCTACTAAGGACATTCCCGGTGGGGACCCAGTACTTC
CATSNLLRTFPVGTQYF